These T cell receptor beta chains were read from a single sample in a study of CD8 T cells in ankylosing spondylitis. One entry per CDR3 protein, called by TCRdb with MiXCR from the 5' RACE reads. The sample has around 490,000 distinct CDR3 sequences; roughly 5.2% are singletons. Sequencing used blood, either unsorted or a sorted T cell fraction (not recorded which). The source is a male donor with ankylosing spondylitis. CDR3s include the opening cysteine and the closing phenylalanine or tryptophan. The D gene is left open where the match is weak. The size entry is marked missing in some rows and otherwise reads once, few, many or a size class.

j_call: TRBJ1-1; clone_size: many; v_call: TRBV18; d_call: .; cdr3_nt: TGTGCCAGCGCCTGGGGAACGAACACTGAAGCTTTCTTT; cdr3_aa: CASAWGTNTEAFF
j_call: TRBJ2-3; clone_size: many; v_call: TRBV5-1; d_call: .; cdr3_nt: TGCGCCAGCAGCTTGGACGGAACTAGCACAGATACGCAGTATTTT; cdr3_aa: CASSLDGTSTDTQYF
j_call: TRBJ2-7; clone_size: many; v_call: TRBV7-2; d_call: .; cdr3_nt: TGTGCCAGCAGCCCCATCCTAGGACAGCTCTACGAGCAGTACTTC; cdr3_aa: CASSPILGQLYEQYF
j_call: TRBJ1-2; clone_size: many; v_call: TRBV5-6; d_call: .; cdr3_nt: TGTGCCAGCAGCTTGATTGGCAGAAACTATGGCTACACCTTC; cdr3_aa: CASSLIGRNYGYTF
j_call: TRBJ2-7; clone_size: many; v_call: TRBV29-1; d_call: .; cdr3_nt: TGCAGCGTCCTAGACCGGGACCCCCTCCTGGGCGAGCAGTACTTC; cdr3_aa: CSVLDRDPLLGEQYF
j_call: TRBJ2-3; clone_size: many; v_call: TRBV20-1; d_call: .; cdr3_nt: TGCAGTGCTAGCCGCCCCGGTGCCGGAGATACGCAGTATTTT; cdr3_aa: CSASRPGAGDTQYF
j_call: TRBJ2-2; clone_size: many; v_call: TRBV4-1; d_call: .; cdr3_nt: TGCGCCAGCAGCCAAGTATCTAAGGGGAGGACCGGGGAGCTGTTTTTT; cdr3_aa: CASSQVSKGRTGELFF
j_call: TRBJ2-4; clone_size: many; v_call: TRBV4-1; d_call: .; cdr3_nt: TGCGCCAGCAGCCAGCCTTACCAGGCCCGAGCCAAAAACATTCAGTACTTC; cdr3_aa: CASSQPYQARAKNIQYF
j_call: TRBJ1-5; clone_size: many; v_call: TRBV12-3/TRBV12-4; d_call: .; cdr3_nt: TGTGCCAGCAGTCTCCGACAACCCCAGCCCCAGCATTTT; cdr3_aa: CASSLRQPQPQHF
j_call: TRBJ2-7; clone_size: many; v_call: TRBV18; d_call: .; cdr3_nt: TGTGCCAGCTCAGGTCTTAACTCCTACGAGCAGTACTTC; cdr3_aa: CASSGLNSYEQYF
j_call: TRBJ1-2; clone_size: many; v_call: TRBV12-3/TRBV12-4; d_call: .; cdr3_nt: TGTGCCAGCAGTGGGCCGGCAGGGTGGGATGGCTACACCTTC; cdr3_aa: CASSGPAGWDGYTF
j_call: TRBJ2-7; clone_size: many; v_call: TRBV4-3; d_call: TRBD1; cdr3_nt: TGCGCCAGCAGCCATACGACAGGGAGCTCCTACGAGCAGTACTTC; cdr3_aa: CASSHTTGSSYEQYF
j_call: TRBJ2-5; clone_size: many; v_call: TRBV6-2/TRBV6-3; d_call: TRBD1; cdr3_nt: TGTGCCAGCAGCTCCCGACAGGGGCAAGAGACCCAGTACTTC; cdr3_aa: CASSSRQGQETQYF
j_call: TRBJ1-1; clone_size: few; v_call: TRBV20-1; d_call: .; cdr3_nt: TGCAGTGCTAGGAAGACACACTACGTCGCTGAAGCTTTCTTT; cdr3_aa: CSARKTHYVAEAFF
j_call: TRBJ2-2; clone_size: many; v_call: TRBV5-1; d_call: .; cdr3_nt: TGCGCCAGCAGCTTGGCCCGAAGCCCCGGGGAGCTGTTTTTT; cdr3_aa: CASSLARSPGELFF
j_call: TRBJ2-3; clone_size: many; v_call: TRBV28; d_call: TRBD1; cdr3_nt: TGTGCCAGCATAGCCCCGTCCGACAGGGGAGGCCGCACAGATACGCAGTATTTT; cdr3_aa: CASIAPSDRGGRTDTQYF
j_call: TRBJ2-2; clone_size: many; v_call: TRBV6-2/TRBV6-3; d_call: TRBD1; cdr3_nt: TGTGCCAGCAGTGGGACAGGAGGCTTTCGCACCGGGGAGCTGTTTTTT; cdr3_aa: CASSGTGGFRTGELFF
j_call: TRBJ2-1; clone_size: .; v_call: TRBV4-3; d_call: TRBD2; cdr3_nt: TGCGCCAGCAGCCAAGAGGTGCCGAGGGGCGGGAGCATCAATGAGCAGTTCTTC; cdr3_aa: CASSQEVPRGGSINEQFF
j_call: TRBJ2-1; clone_size: many; v_call: TRBV20-1; d_call: .; cdr3_nt: TGCAGTGCTAGAGCCCCACTTGCGGGGAATGAGCAGTTCTTC; cdr3_aa: CSARAPLAGNEQFF
j_call: TRBJ2-3; clone_size: .; v_call: TRBV15; d_call: TRBD2; cdr3_nt: TGTGCCACCAGCAGAGTCGGGACTAGCGGCAGCACAGATACGCAGTATTTT; cdr3_aa: CATSRVGTSGSTDTQYF
j_call: TRBJ1-1; clone_size: .; v_call: TRBV7-2; d_call: .; cdr3_nt: TGTGCCAGCAGCCCGAAACGGGAGGCTGAAGCTTTCTTT; cdr3_aa: CASSPKREAEAFF
j_call: TRBJ2-1; clone_size: many; v_call: TRBV7-9; d_call: .; cdr3_nt: TGTGCCCTGACGGGAGTTTACAATGAGCAGTTCTTC; cdr3_aa: CALTGVYNEQFF
j_call: TRBJ2-5; clone_size: .; v_call: TRBV6-5; d_call: TRBD2; cdr3_nt: TGTGCCAGCAGTTACTCGGGCCGGGGGGGAGAGACCCAGTACTTC; cdr3_aa: CASSYSGRGGETQYF
j_call: TRBJ2-1; clone_size: .; v_call: TRBV6-5; d_call: .; cdr3_nt: TGTGCCAGCAGTTACTCTCGCTCCTACAATGAGCAGTTCTTC; cdr3_aa: CASSYSRSYNEQFF
j_call: TRBJ2-2; clone_size: many; v_call: TRBV10-3; d_call: TRBD2; cdr3_nt: TGTGCCACCCGCCCGGGGGGAGGGACCGGGGAGCTGTTTTTT; cdr3_aa: CATRPGGGTGELFF
j_call: TRBJ2-3; clone_size: many; v_call: TRBV20-1; d_call: .; cdr3_nt: TGCAGTGCTCCCGGGCAGGACTGGGACACAGATACGCAGTATTTT; cdr3_aa: CSAPGQDWDTDTQYF
j_call: TRBJ2-7; clone_size: many; v_call: TRBV6-1; d_call: .; cdr3_nt: TGTGCCAGCAGTGCCCAGGGCTGGCGTTACGAGCAGTACTTC; cdr3_aa: CASSAQGWRYEQYF
j_call: TRBJ1-5; clone_size: many; v_call: TRBV25-1; d_call: .; cdr3_nt: TGTGCCAGCAGTGAATATCAGTACCAGCCCCAGCATTTT; cdr3_aa: CASSEYQYQPQHF
j_call: TRBJ1-1; clone_size: many; v_call: TRBV29-1; d_call: .; cdr3_nt: TGCAGCGTTGAAGATTGGCAGGCCCGGGGAGCTTTCTTT; cdr3_aa: CSVEDWQARGAFF
j_call: TRBJ2-7; clone_size: many; v_call: TRBV27; d_call: TRBD1; cdr3_nt: TGTGCCAGCACCCCCGGACAGGGGTTTAAGCAGTACTTC; cdr3_aa: CASTPGQGFKQYF
j_call: TRBJ2-7; clone_size: many; v_call: TRBV20-1; d_call: .; cdr3_nt: TGCAGTGCTAGAGTGTGGGGCGGGGTCAGCTCCTACGAGCAGTACTTC; cdr3_aa: CSARVWGGVSSYEQYF
j_call: TRBJ2-6; clone_size: .; v_call: TRBV9; d_call: .; cdr3_nt: TGTGCCAGCGGCCGAGACTCTGGGGCCAACGTCCTGACTTTC; cdr3_aa: CASGRDSGANVLTF
j_call: TRBJ2-7; clone_size: many; v_call: TRBV4-1; d_call: TRBD1; cdr3_nt: TGCGCCAGCAGACCGACAGGGGGGAAGAACGAGCAGTACTTC; cdr3_aa: CASRPTGGKNEQYF
j_call: TRBJ2-7; clone_size: many; v_call: TRBV5-1; d_call: .; cdr3_nt: TGCGCCAGCAGCTTGGGAAGCGCCTACGAGCAGTACTTC; cdr3_aa: CASSLGSAYEQYF
j_call: TRBJ2-7; clone_size: many; v_call: TRBV12-3/TRBV12-4; d_call: TRBD1; cdr3_nt: TGTGCCAGCAGCCCCCGGGACAGGGGCGACGAGCAGTACTTC; cdr3_aa: CASSPRDRGDEQYF
j_call: TRBJ1-2; clone_size: many; v_call: TRBV4-3; d_call: .; cdr3_nt: TGCGCCAGCAGCCGCGGCAGAGGGTTGCTATATGGCTACACCTTC; cdr3_aa: CASSRGRGLLYGYTF
j_call: TRBJ1-1; clone_size: many; v_call: TRBV7-8; d_call: TRBD1; cdr3_nt: TGTGCCAGTAGGGGGCTTCGGAACACTGAAGCTTTCTTT; cdr3_aa: CASRGLRNTEAFF
j_call: TRBJ2-7; clone_size: many; v_call: TRBV18; d_call: .; cdr3_nt: TGTGCCAGCTCACCAATCGGGCAGGCCTACGAGCAGTACTTC; cdr3_aa: CASSPIGQAYEQYF
j_call: TRBJ2-3; clone_size: many; v_call: TRBV29-1; d_call: .; cdr3_nt: TGCAGCGTTGTGGGAATCCCAGATACGCAGTATTTT; cdr3_aa: CSVVGIPDTQYF
j_call: TRBJ1-1; clone_size: many; v_call: TRBV15; d_call: .; cdr3_nt: TGTGCCACCAGCAACGGGGTAGGTAACACTGAAGCTTTCTTT; cdr3_aa: CATSNGVGNTEAFF
j_call: TRBJ2-3; clone_size: many; v_call: TRBV5-1; d_call: .; cdr3_nt: TGCGCCAGCAGCTCTGTCGACAGACGCACAGATACGCAGTATTTT; cdr3_aa: CASSSVDRRTDTQYF
j_call: TRBJ2-1; clone_size: few; v_call: TRBV7-9; d_call: TRBD2; cdr3_nt: TGTGCCAGCAGCTTAATTATTCGAAGCGGGGGGGGCAATGAGCAGTTCTTC; cdr3_aa: CASSLIIRSGGGNEQFF
j_call: TRBJ2-3; clone_size: many; v_call: TRBV20-1; d_call: TRBD1; cdr3_nt: TGCAGTGCTAGAGAGGGGCAGGGGGCTTGGGCAGATACGCAGTATTTT; cdr3_aa: CSAREGQGAWADTQYF
j_call: TRBJ1-5; clone_size: many; v_call: TRBV6-1; d_call: TRBD1; cdr3_nt: TGTGCCAGCAGTCGTGGACAGGATTATCAGCCCCAGCATTTT; cdr3_aa: CASSRGQDYQPQHF
j_call: TRBJ1-6; clone_size: many; v_call: TRBV4-3; d_call: TRBD1; cdr3_nt: TGCGCCAGCAGCCAAGATACAGGGGGAGGTTCACCCCTCCACTTT; cdr3_aa: CASSQDTGGGSPLHF
j_call: TRBJ2-3; clone_size: many; v_call: TRBV2; d_call: .; cdr3_nt: TGTGCCAGCAGTGAAGTGGAGAAGGGGGAGGCAGATACGCAGTATTTT; cdr3_aa: CASSEVEKGEADTQYF
j_call: TRBJ2-5; clone_size: many; v_call: TRBV7-2; d_call: .; cdr3_nt: TGTGCCAGCAGCTTCAGGGGCGGCGAGACCCAGTACTTC; cdr3_aa: CASSFRGGETQYF
j_call: TRBJ2-3; clone_size: many; v_call: TRBV28; d_call: .; cdr3_nt: TGTGCCTCAAAGGGGTGGGATACGCAGTATTTT; cdr3_aa: CASKGWDTQYF
j_call: TRBJ2-5; clone_size: many; v_call: TRBV29-1; d_call: .; cdr3_nt: TGCAGCGTTGTAGATTTTCGGGGGAGAATAGAGACCCAGTACTTC; cdr3_aa: CSVVDFRGRIETQYF
j_call: TRBJ1-2; clone_size: many; v_call: TRBV4-2; d_call: .; cdr3_nt: TGTGCCAGCAGCCAAGGTGGGAGCGGCTACACCTTC; cdr3_aa: CASSQGGSGYTF